This record looks at one TCR beta chain sequence and its context. Only in-frame clones appear in the TCRdb table, and some are missing; sequencing was by immunoSEQ multiplex PCR. The profile covers about 92,000 clones, with approximately 79% appearing a single time and about 16% taken by the ten largest. The data belong to a study of blood T cell repertoires in COVID-19. The overall study: Samples taken during acute and convalescent COVID-19 were collected in the United States, Italy and Spain. The cDNA or gDNA used as material had been derived from T cells, B-cell-depleted T cells, or PBMCs.

The CDR3 extends over 15 amino acids. Germline V gene lookup returns CDR1 SNHLY and CDR2 FYNNEI. Trimming took off 4 bases at V and 0 bases at J, with 11 bases between the two ends. The sequence was collected from a woman at least 80 years old with active or convalescent COVID-19. The sequencing input was peripheral blood. The rearrangement joins TRBV2 to TRBJ2-3; D may be TRBD2 (5 bases). The CDR3 DNA follows: TGTGCCAGCAGTGGTCCTAGCCAGAGCACAGATACGCAGTATTTT. This encodes CASSGPSQSTDTQYF. Using reference TRBV2 and TRBJ2-3 for the parts outside the CDR3, the full variable domain is EPEVTQTPSHQVTQMGQEVILRCVPISNHLYFYWYRQILGQKVEFLVSFYNNEISEKSEIFDDQFSVERPDGSNFTLKIRSTKLEDSAMYFCASSGPSQSTDTQYFGPGTRLTVL.